A single sample is the source of the 29 T cell receptor beta chains below, sequenced in a study of graft-versus-host responses after intestinal transplantation (dated by TCRdb to 2020 to 2023). Library prep was done by the immunoSEQ multiplex PCR assay. Here the immuneACCESS table is served through TCRdb, limited to in-frame sequences with V and J called. Missing clones are a known gap in these copies; in checked studies unresolved V genes cover under half, and the rest lacks a known reason. Counted in this sample were almost 70,000 clones; roughly 92% of them appeared once. Around 7% of the sample is in the top ten clones. Sequences were derived from bone marrow, sampled approximately 740 days after intestinal transplantation. The origin of the receptors is a human patient who received an intestinal transplant, so some T cells may come from the graft donor.

The rearrangement links TRBV27 to TRBJ2-1; D might be TRBD1 (5 bases). V was cut by 7 bases and J by 9 bases, with 16 bases left in between. This CDR3 spans 13 amino acids. The germline CDR1 and CDR2 sequences are MNHEY and SMNVEV (reference sequence). CDR3 DNA: TGTGCCAGCAATTCAGGGTTGCGGAGTGAGCAGTTCTTC. This encodes CASNSGLRSEQFF.

The J gene is TRBJ2-7, the V gene TRBV15; a weak D match, TRBD2 (6 bases). Between the trimmed V and J ends, which lost 5 bases and 3 bases, there was a span of 8 bases. The CDR3 has 12 residues. Germline V gene sequence: CDR1 LNHNV, CDR2 YYDKDF (reference sequence). CDR3 DNA sequence: TGTGCCACCAGCCACGGGAGCTACGAGCAGTACTTC. Translating it yields CATSHGSYEQYF.

The chain uses TRBV6-6 and TRBJ2-7, with D unresolved. CDR1 and CDR2 (germline): MNHNY, SVGAGI (reference sequence). The CDR3 has 13 amino acids. Trimming took off 5 bases at V and 5 bases at J, with 13 bases between the two ends. CDR3 protein: CASSPGRADEQYF. DNA for the CDR3: TGTGCCAGCAGTCCCGGCCGGGCAGACGAGCAGTACTTC.

This sequence joins TRBV4-1 and TRBJ2-7; 8 nucleotides line up with TRBD1. Trimming cost V 4 bases and J 2 bases; bases outside gene matches: 13. CDR1 is MGHRA and CDR2 is YSYEKL in the germline V gene. This CDR3 has 17 residues. The CDR3 spells CASSPLPVTGVTYEQYF. CDR3 DNA: TGCGCCAGCAGCCCCCTCCCTGTGACAGGGGTCACCTACGAGCAGTACTTC.

The chain has TRBV2 and TRBJ2-4; 7 bases are a match to TRBD1. CDR1 is SNHLY, CDR2 FYNNEI, per germline. Losses at the gene ends were 6 bases for V and 0 bases for J; bases not matched to a gene: 5. This CDR3 contains 15 residues. The DNA for the CDR3 is TGTGCCAGCAGGGACAGGCCGATAGCCAAAAACATTCAGTACTTC. It encodes CASRDRPIAKNIQYF.

This rearrangement joins TRBV28 to TRBJ1-2, with 9 bases lining up with TRBD1. CDR1 is MDHEN, CDR2 SYDVKM, per germline. The CDR3 covers 14 residues. V shed 3 bases and J 7 bases; nucleotides not matched to a gene: 6. This chain's CDR3 is CASSLGQGWGGYTF. The DNA of the CDR3 is TGTGCCAGCAGTTTGGGACAGGGTTGGGGTGGCTACACCTTC.

This clone has only a few counts. The chain couples TRBV5-1 to TRBJ1-6; weak D call: TRBD1 (6 bases). This CDR3 is 14 amino acids long. The germline V gene has CDR1 SGHRS and CDR2 YFSETQ. V gave up 2 bases and J gave up 9 bases, with 12 bases separating them. The CDR3 DNA reads as TGCGCCAGCAGCTTAGACAGGTTCGGTTCACCCCTCCACTTT. Translation gives CASSLDRFGSPLHF.

The chain joins TRBV15 to TRBJ1-2, with a tentative D call TRBD1 (6 bases). The length of the CDR3 is 18 residues. The germline CDR1 and CDR2 sequences are LNHNV and YYDKDF (reference sequence). V was shortened by 3 bases and J by 2 bases, with 22 bases between the two germline ends. The CDR3 loop reads CATSRAGGSGPLNYGYTF. CDR3 DNA: TGTGCCACCAGCAGGGCTGGGGGCAGCGGACCCTTAAACTATGGCTACACCTTC.

The DNA of the CDR3 is TGTGCCTGGACCCCGGGACTAGCGGGATTGTACGAGCAGTACTTC. Protein: CAWTPGLAGLYEQYF. This rearrangement joins TRBV30 to TRBJ2-7; TRBD2 matches at 13 bases. CDR3 length: 15 residues. Per germline, CDR1 GTSNPN and CDR2 SVGIG (reference sequence). V was clipped by 4 bases and J by 4 bases; unmatched bases: 7.

The CDR3 is CAINPWGKQFF. CDR3 sequence (DNA): TGTGCCATCAATCCTTGGGGGAAGCAGTTCTTC. This chain links TRBV6-5 with TRBJ2-1, with D tentatively TRBD1 or TRBD2 (5 bases each). The germline CDR1 and CDR2 sequences are MNHEY and SVGAGI. CDR3 length: 11 amino acids. Between the trimmed V and J ends, which lost 10 bases and 11 bases, there was a span of 15 bases.

This clone was seen more than once but under ten times. CDR3 DNA: TGTGCCAGCAGCGTAGGCGATGGAATGAACACTGAAGCTTTCTTT. This sequence encodes CASSVGDGMNTEAFF. The chain couples TRBV9 to TRBJ1-1; D ambiguous. The CDR3 consists of 15 residues. Germline V CDR1 and CDR2: SGDLS, YYNGEE. Deletions cut 0 bases from V and 0 bases from J, with 9 bases between.

The V and J genes are TRBV25-1 and TRBJ2-7; D perhaps matches TRBD2 (7 bases). Per the germline V gene, CDR1 is MGHDK and CDR2 is SYGVNS. V dropped 7 bases and J dropped 0 bases, with 16 bases sitting between them. CDR3 length equals 15 residues. CDR3 bases: TGTGCCAGCATCCCCGAGGGGGGGAGCTCCTACGAGCAGTACTTC. Amino acid sequence: CASIPEGGSSYEQYF.

CDR3 region: CASSLLGKNTGELFF. The CDR3, as DNA: TGTGCCAGCAGTTTGCTGGGCAAGAACACCGGGGAGCTGTTTTTT. This sequence joins TRBV28 and TRBJ2-2; D gene uncertain. Trimming took 3 bases from V and 1 from J, leaving 9 bases between them. The CDR3 is made up of 15 amino acids. The germline V gene encodes CDR1 MDHEN and CDR2 SYDVKM.

In its sample, this clone was seen once. This chain uses TRBV6-1 with TRBJ2-2, with 8 nucleotides matching TRBD2. The ends lost 1 base at V and 0 bases at J; junction bases unmatched: 7. Germline V CDR1 and CDR2: MNHNS, SASEGT. The CDR3 sequence is 18 residues long. The CDR3 bases are TGTGCCAGCAGTGAAGTAGCGGGACCCACCACGAACACCGGGGAGCTGTTTTTT. Translation: CASSEVAGPTTNTGELFF.

The CDR3 nucleotides read TGTGCCAGCTTCCCGGGTGAGAAGGGGCGACGAGGCTACACCTTC. It is translated as CASFPGEKGRRGYTF. This chain connects TRBV5-6 to TRBJ1-2; perhaps TRBD1 as D (5 bases). Trimming cost V 7 bases and J 8 bases, with 24 bases left between them. This CDR3 comprises 15 residues. In germline, CDR1 is SGHDT, CDR2 YYEEEE.

The V gene is TRBV29-1, the J gene TRBJ2-1; TRBD2 matches 7 bases. The trim removed 2 bases at V and 8 bases at J, leaving 9 bases unmatched. This CDR3 is built from 14 residues. Germline V gives CDR1 SQVTM, CDR2 ANQGSEA. The CDR3 loop is CSVERSGGNDEQFF. For the CDR3, the DNA is TGCAGCGTTGAAAGGTCGGGGGGTAATGATGAGCAGTTCTTC.

The chain uses TRBV14 and TRBJ1-2, with D perhaps TRBD1 (6 bases). The V and J ends lost 6 bases and 3 bases respectively, with 17 bases between them. CDR1 is SGHDN, CDR2 FVKESK, per germline. CDR3 length equals 15 residues. CDR3 in DNA: TGTGCCAGCAGTCCGACAGGCCGGCATTACTATGGCTACACCTTC. Its protein is CASSPTGRHYYGYTF.

Worth noting for this clone: Within the sample, other DNA sequences also encode this same CDR3. The chain carries TRBV11-2 and TRBJ2-7; the D is unclear. The CDR3 totals 13 residues. Trimming pared 2 bases from V and 0 bases from J, leaving 5 bases between. Germline V gives CDR1 SGHAT, CDR2 FQNNGV. DNA for the CDR3: TGTGCCAGCAGCTTAACTGACTCCTACGAGCAGTACTTC. Amino acid sequence: CASSLTDSYEQYF.

The V gene is TRBV11-2, the J gene TRBJ2-1; D might be TRBD1 (6 bases). The CDR3 has 12 residues. V lost 5 bases and J lost 8, with 10 bases in between. In germline, CDR1 is SGHAT, CDR2 FQNNGV. The CDR3 nucleotides are TGTGCCAGCAGCCTACCAGGGGATGAGCAGTTCTTC. Protein product: CASSLPGDEQFF.

This chain joins TRBV7-9 and TRBJ1-2; D is undetermined. Per germline, CDR1 SEHNR and CDR2 FQNEAQ (reference sequence). This CDR3 region has 12 residues. The V end lost 2 bases, the J end lost 5 bases, and 6 bases lay between the germline ends. Here the CDR3 DNA reads TGTGCCAGCAGCTTAAGGGAATATGGCTACACCTTC. Protein: CASSLREYGYTF.

V gene TRBV10-3 combines with J gene TRBJ2-3; D perhaps matches TRBD1 (6 bases). Trimming shortened V by 5 bases and J by 4 bases, and 13 bases separated the two germline ends. In germline, CDR1 is ENHRY, CDR2 SYGVKD. This CDR3 contains 14 residues. DNA of the CDR3: TGTGCCATCAGTACAGGGTCCCCTCCAGATACGCAGTATTTT. Its translation is CAISTGSPPDTQYF.

The chain couples TRBV5-1 to TRBJ2-3; tentatively, D is TRBD2 (5 bases). Germline values: CDR1 SGHRS, CDR2 YFSETQ. CDR3 length: 14 amino acids. Trimming took 7 bases from V and 4 from J, leaving 16 bases between them. As DNA, the CDR3 is TGCGCCAGCTACAACGGGGTACGGGCAGATACGCAGTATTTT. Its protein is CASYNGVRADTQYF.

This chain uses TRBV28 with TRBJ2-3; TRBD2 agrees at 10 bases. The V and J ends lost 6 bases and 3 bases, in that order; junction bases with no gene match: 6. The CDR3 is 15 residues long. The V gene's germline CDR1 is MDHEN and CDR2 SYDVKM. CDR3 in amino acids: CASRLAGFITDTQYF. CDR3 DNA: TGTGCCAGCAGACTAGCGGGATTTATTACAGATACGCAGTATTTT.

The genes are TRBV5-1 and TRBJ2-7, with 8 nucleotides matching TRBD2. CDR1 is SGHRS and CDR2 is YFSETQ in the germline V gene. The CDR3 length is 14 residues. V was pared by 6 bases and J by 1 base, with 6 bases of the junction left unmatched. Here the CDR3 reads CASTTTSGSYEQYF. CDR3 DNA sequence: TGCGCCAGCACCACAACTAGCGGTTCCTACGAGCAGTACTTC.

The gene calls are TRBV25-1 and TRBJ2-1, with D perhaps TRBD1 (6 bases). Trimming removed 0 bases from V and 0 bases from J, with 9 bases in between. CDR3 size: 16 residues. CDR1 and CDR2 (germline): MGHDK, SYGVNS. The CDR3 DNA reads TGTGCCAGCAGTGAATATCAGGGGAACTCCTACAATGAGCAGTTCTTC. It encodes CASSEYQGNSYNEQFF.

CDR3 residues: CASSTRGGVANEKLFF. Here the CDR3 DNA reads TGTGCCAGCAGCACGCGGGGGGGAGTCGCTAATGAAAAACTGTTTTTT. The chain links TRBV9 to TRBJ1-4; the D gene is possibly TRBD1 (5 bases). Germline CDR1 and CDR2: SGDLS and YYNGEE. This CDR3 spans 16 amino acids. The ends were cut back, 4 bases at V and 3 bases at J, with 16 bases in the middle.

The genes are TRBV7-9 and TRBJ2-7; 8 bases map to TRBD2. The CDR3 sequence is 14 residues long. The V segment lost 5 bases and the J segment 0 bases; nucleotides outside the gene matches: 3. Germline assignment: CDR1 SEHNR and CDR2 FQNEAQ (reference sequence). The CDR3 DNA follows: TGTGCCAGCAGCCTCAGCGGGGGCTCCTACGAGCAGTACTTC. Its translation: CASSLSGGSYEQYF.

As DNA, the CDR3 is TGCGCCAGCAGCGATTATTGGGACCCGAGGGACAGGCGTTCCTACGAGCAGTACTTC. Translating it yields CASSDYWDPRDRRSYEQYF. The rearrangement links TRBV4-1 to TRBJ2-7, with 8 bases fitting TRBD1. Trimming took 5 bases from V and 1 from J; bases not matched to a gene: 19. The CDR3 is 19 residues long. Per germline, CDR1 MGHRA and CDR2 YSYEKL.

The chain uses TRBV9 and TRBJ2-7, with TRBD2 matching 10 bases. The CDR3 sequence is 16 residues long. Germline V CDR1 and CDR2: SGDLS, YYNGEE. V lost 0 bases and J lost 3; bases outside the gene matches: 6. CDR3 residues: CASSVGDGLAVYEQYF. DNA for the CDR3: TGTGCCAGCAGCGTAGGGGATGGACTAGCGGTCTACGAGCAGTACTTC. Complete variable domain (other parts from reference TRBV9 and TRBJ2-7): DSGVTQTPKHLITATGQRVTLRCSPRSGDLSVYWYQQSLDQGLQFLIQYYNGEERAKGNILERFSAQQFPDLHSELNLSSLELGDSALYFCASSVGDGLAVYEQYFGPGTRLTVT.